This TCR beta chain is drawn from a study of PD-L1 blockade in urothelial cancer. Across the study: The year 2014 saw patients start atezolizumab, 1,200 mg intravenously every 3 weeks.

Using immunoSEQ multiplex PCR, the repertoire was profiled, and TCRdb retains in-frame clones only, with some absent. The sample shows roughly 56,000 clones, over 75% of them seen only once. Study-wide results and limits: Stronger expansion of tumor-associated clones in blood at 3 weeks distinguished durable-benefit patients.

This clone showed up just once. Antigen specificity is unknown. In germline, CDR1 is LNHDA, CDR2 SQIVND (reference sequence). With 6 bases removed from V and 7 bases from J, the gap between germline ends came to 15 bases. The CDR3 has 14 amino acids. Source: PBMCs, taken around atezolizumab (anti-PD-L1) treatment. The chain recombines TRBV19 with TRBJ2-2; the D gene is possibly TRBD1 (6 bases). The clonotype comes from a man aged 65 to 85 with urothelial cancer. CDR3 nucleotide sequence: TGTGCCAGTAGAACAGGGTTGAGCGGCGGGGAGCTGTTTTTT. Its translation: CASRTGLSGGELFF.